The clone carrying this T cell receptor beta chain occurred many times. Its antigen is unknown. The sample originates from a study of blood T cells in healthy people across ages. Study-level points and caveats: With age, beta diversity per million T cells declined roughly linearly, significantly by 30 to 50.

The authors ran a second PCR of 7 to 11 cycles using a sample-barcoded 5' primer and a J-beta primer mix. MiXCR, applied by TCRdb to the 5' RACE reads, yields one record per CDR3 protein. This table has roughly 1,000,000 distinct CDR3 sequences, approximately 25% appearing once. Germline V lookup: CDR1 SGHAT, CDR2 FQNNGV. CDR3 length equals 13 residues. V was cut by 5 bases and J by 1 base, with 6 bases left in between. The data also belong to a second study, concerning T cells of mothers and their children. As that report states: There were over 8 million TCR beta CDR3 reads from each mother and approximately 3 million from each child.

The source is a girl aged 2-10 years in good health. What was sequenced was blood. The chain has TRBV11-2 and TRBJ2-4; D is ambiguous. The CDR3 sequence is CASSPPAKNIQYF. In DNA form, the CDR3 reads TGTGCCAGCAGCCCTCCGGCCAAAAACATTCAGTACTTC.